Given below is one T cell receptor (beta chain) in context. The antigen is unknown. The data belong to a study of T cell responses to AZD1222 COVID-19 vaccine. This CDR3 has 15 residues. The trim removed 5 bases at V and 5 bases at J, leaving 10 bases unmatched. Germline values: CDR1 MNHEY, CDR2 SVGEGT. Broader study findings: Females outnumbered males among donors, who were mostly white British; clonal diversity was possibly underestimated.

Libraries were prepared by immunoSEQ multiplex PCR; TCRdb keeps only in-frame clonotypes and omits some of them. This table holds 65,000 to 85,000 clones, 70% to 90% found once. The specimen was peripheral blood, collected on day 0 of AZD1222 vaccination. The V and J genes are TRBV6-2 or TRBV6-3 and TRBJ2-5; 8 nucleotides line up with TRBD1. This clonotype originated in an adult in good health. Here the CDR3 reads CASSSDRGWSETQYF. For the CDR3, the DNA is TGTGCCAGCAGTAGCGACAGGGGTTGGTCGGAGACCCAGTACTTC.